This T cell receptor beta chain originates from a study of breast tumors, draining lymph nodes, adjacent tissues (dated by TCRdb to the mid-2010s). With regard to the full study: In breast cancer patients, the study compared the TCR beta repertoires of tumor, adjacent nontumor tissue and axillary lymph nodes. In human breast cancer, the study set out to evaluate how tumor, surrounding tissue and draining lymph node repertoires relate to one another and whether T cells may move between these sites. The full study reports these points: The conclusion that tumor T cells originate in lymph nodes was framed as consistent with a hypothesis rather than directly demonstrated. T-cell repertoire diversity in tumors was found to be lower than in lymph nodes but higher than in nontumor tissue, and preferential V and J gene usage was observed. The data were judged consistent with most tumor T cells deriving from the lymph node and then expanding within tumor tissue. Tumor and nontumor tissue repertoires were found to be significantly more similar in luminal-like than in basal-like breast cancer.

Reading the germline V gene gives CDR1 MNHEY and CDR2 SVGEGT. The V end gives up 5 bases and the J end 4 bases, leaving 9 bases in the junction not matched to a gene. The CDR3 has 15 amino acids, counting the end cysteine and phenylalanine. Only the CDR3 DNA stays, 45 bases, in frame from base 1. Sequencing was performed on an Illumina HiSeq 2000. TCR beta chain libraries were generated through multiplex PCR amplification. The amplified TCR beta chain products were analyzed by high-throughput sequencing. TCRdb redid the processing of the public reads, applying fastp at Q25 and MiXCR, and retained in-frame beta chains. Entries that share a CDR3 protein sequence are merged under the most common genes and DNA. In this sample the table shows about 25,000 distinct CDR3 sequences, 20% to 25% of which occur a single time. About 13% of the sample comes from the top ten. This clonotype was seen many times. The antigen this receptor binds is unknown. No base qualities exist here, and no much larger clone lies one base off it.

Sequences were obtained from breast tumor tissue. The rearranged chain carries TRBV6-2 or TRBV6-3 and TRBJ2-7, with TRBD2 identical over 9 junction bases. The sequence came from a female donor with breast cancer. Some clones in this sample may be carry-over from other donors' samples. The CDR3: CASSHPTSGPYEQYF. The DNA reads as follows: TGTGCCAGCAGTCATCCGACTAGCGGCCCTTACGAGCAGTACTTC.